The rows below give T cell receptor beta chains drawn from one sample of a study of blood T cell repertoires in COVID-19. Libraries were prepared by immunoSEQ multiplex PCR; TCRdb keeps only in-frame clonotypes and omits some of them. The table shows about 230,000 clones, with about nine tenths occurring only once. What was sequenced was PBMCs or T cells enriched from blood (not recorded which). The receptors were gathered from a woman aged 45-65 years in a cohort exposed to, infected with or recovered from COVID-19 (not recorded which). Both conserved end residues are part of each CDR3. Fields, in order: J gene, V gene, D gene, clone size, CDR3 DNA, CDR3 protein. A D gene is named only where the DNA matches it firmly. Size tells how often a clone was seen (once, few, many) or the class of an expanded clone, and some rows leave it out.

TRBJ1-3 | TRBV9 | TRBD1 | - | TGTGCCAGCAGCCCCGAGGGACAGAGCTCTGGAAACACCATATATTTT | CASSPEGQSSGNTIYF
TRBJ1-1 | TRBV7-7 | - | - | TGTGCTAGCAGCTTAGCTAGAGGCACTGAAGCTTTCTTT | CASSLARGTEAFF
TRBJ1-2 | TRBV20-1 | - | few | TGCAGTGCTACCCTGGGCGGCTACACCTTC | CSATLGGYTF
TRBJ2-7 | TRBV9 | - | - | TGTGCCAGCAGCGTAGATGCAGGGCCCTACGAGCAGTACTTC | CASSVDAGPYEQYF
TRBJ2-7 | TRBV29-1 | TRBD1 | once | TGCAGCGTTGAAGAGAGCACGGGACAGGGCTACGAGCAGTACTTC | CSVEESTGQGYEQYF
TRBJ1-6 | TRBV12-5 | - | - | TGTGCTAGTGGTTTGGTTCTACAGGGTTATTCACCCCTCCACTTT | CASGLVLQGYSPLHF
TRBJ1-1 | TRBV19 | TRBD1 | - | TGTGCCAGTAGTGAGGACAGGGACCTTAACACTGAAGCTTTCTTT | CASSEDRDLNTEAFF
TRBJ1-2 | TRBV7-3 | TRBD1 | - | TGTGCCAGCAGCTTGAGTGGACAGGGAAGCTACACCTTC | CASSLSGQGSYTF
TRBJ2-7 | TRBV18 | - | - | TGTGCCAGCTCTCATGACAGGTCCTACGAGCAGTACTTC | CASSHDRSYEQYF
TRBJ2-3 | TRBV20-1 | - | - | TGCAGTGCTAGTCCCAGGGGTGGGGATACGCAGTATTTT | CSASPRGGDTQYF
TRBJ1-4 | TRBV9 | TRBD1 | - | TGTGCCAGCAGCGTAGACAGGGGGCGAAGTGAAAAACTGTTTTTT | CASSVDRGRSEKLFF
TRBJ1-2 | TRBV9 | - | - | TGTGCCAGCAGCGTAGTCGACGGGAGCGGCTACACCTTC | CASSVVDGSGYTF
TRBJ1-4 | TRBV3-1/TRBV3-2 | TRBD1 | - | TGTGCCAGCAGCCACACAGGGGCCAAAGAAAAACTGTTTTTT | CASSHTGAKEKLFF
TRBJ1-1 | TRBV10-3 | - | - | TGTGCCATCAGTGATAATATGCGGGGCACTGAAGCTTTCTTT | CAISDNMRGTEAFF
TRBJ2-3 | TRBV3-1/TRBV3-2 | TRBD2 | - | TGTGCCAGCAGCCCCAGAGTGGGGGGAGGGGCCCGGGATACGCAGTATTTT | CASSPRVGGGARDTQYF
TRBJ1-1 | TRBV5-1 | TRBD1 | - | TGCGCCAGCAGCCCCGGACAGGGATTACGCACTGAAGCTTTCTTT | CASSPGQGLRTEAFF
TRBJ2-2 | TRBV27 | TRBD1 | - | TGTGCCAGCAGTTTAATATTCGGGGGACAGGTCAACACCGGGGAGCTGTTTTTT | CASSLIFGGQVNTGELFF
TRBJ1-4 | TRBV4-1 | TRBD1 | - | TGCGCCAGCAGCCATGGACAGGGGGTCCATGAAAAACTGTTTTTT | CASSHGQGVHEKLFF
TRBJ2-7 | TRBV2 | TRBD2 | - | TGTGCCAGCAGACGGACTAGCGAAGTCTACGAGCAGTACTTC | CASRRTSEVYEQYF
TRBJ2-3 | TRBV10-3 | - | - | TGTGCCATCAGTGAGAATAGCGGTCGCACAGATACGCAGTATTTT | CAISENSGRTDTQYF
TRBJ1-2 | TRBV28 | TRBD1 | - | TGTGCCAGCAGTTTATCGGGACAGGGGCATGGCTACACCTTC | CASSLSGQGHGYTF
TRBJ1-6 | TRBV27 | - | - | TGTGCCAGCAGTCCCCGCGGCTCCTATAATTCACCCCTCCACTTT | CASSPRGSYNSPLHF
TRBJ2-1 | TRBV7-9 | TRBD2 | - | TGTGCCAGCAGCCCAGGGGACAACGGCGGGGGGCCCCACTCGGGTGAGCAGTTCTTC | CASSPGDNGGGPHSGEQFF
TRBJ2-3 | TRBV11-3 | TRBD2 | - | TGTGCCAGCAGCCCCCGAGGGGCTAGCGGAAGCAGCACAGATACGCAGTATTTT | CASSPRGASGSSTDTQYF
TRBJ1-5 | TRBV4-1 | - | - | TGCGCCAGCAGCCAAGCTGCGGGTGGGCCCCAGCATTTT | CASSQAAGGPQHF
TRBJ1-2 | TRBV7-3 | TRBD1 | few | TGTGCCAGCAGCTCCTCGGGGACAGTTAGAGATGGCTACACCTTC | CASSSSGTVRDGYTF
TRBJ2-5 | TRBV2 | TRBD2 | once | TGTGCCAGCAGTGAAGGGCGGGGGGGCCATGAGACCCAGTACTTC | CASSEGRGGHETQYF
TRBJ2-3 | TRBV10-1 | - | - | TGCGCCAGCAGAGGGGACACGATCACAGATACGCAGTATTTT | CASRGDTITDTQYF
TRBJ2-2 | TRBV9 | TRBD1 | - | TGTGCCAGCAGCGTAGGAGGGGGCGCGGGCACCGGGGAGCTGTTTTTT | CASSVGGGAGTGELFF
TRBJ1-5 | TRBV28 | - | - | TGTGCCAGCAGCCTTATCGGGGGGCAGATTAGCAATCAGCCCCAGCATTTT | CASSLIGGQISNQPQHF
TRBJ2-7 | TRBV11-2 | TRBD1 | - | TGTGCCAGCAGCTTCGGACAGGGTATCTACGAGCAGTACTTC | CASSFGQGIYEQYF
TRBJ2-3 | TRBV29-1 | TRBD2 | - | TGCAGCGCCAAACTAGCGGGGTACACAGATACGCAGTATTTT | CSAKLAGYTDTQYF
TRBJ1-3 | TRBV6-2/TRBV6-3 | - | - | TGTGCCAGCAGTGCAATTGCGGGAGCAGGAAACACCATATATTTT | CASSAIAGAGNTIYF
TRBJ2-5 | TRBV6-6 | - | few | TGTGCCAGCAGTTACGGGGCTACTCAAGAGACCCAGTACTTC | CASSYGATQETQYF
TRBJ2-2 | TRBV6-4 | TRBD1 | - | TGTGCCAGCAGTCCGGACAGGGCTAGCGGGGAGCTGTTTTTT | CASSPDRASGELFF
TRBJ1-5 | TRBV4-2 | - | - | TGTGCCAGCAGCCTAGGGTGGGAGCGGGGCAATCAGCCCCAGCATTTT | CASSLGWERGNQPQHF
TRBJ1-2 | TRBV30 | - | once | TGTGCCTGGAGAATAGGAGGGGGCTACACCTTC | CAWRIGGGYTF
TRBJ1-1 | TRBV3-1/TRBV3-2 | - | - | TGTGCCAGCAGCCCTTATGAAATGGGGGCCCTGGGAGCTTTCTTT | CASSPYEMGALGAFF
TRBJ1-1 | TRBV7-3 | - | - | TGTGCCAGCAGCTTACAGGGATCGGGCACTGAAGCTTTCTTT | CASSLQGSGTEAFF
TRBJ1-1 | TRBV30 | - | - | TGTGCCTGGAGTGTACGGGGAGCAGCTTTCTTT | CAWSVRGAAFF
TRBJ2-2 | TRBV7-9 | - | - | TGTGCCAGCAGCCTCGCGGGGGCCATCACCGGGGAGCTGTTTTTT | CASSLAGAITGELFF
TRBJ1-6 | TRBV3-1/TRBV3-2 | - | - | TGTGCCAGCAGCCTCACTAACCGACAGCCCCTCCACTTT | CASSLTNRQPLHF
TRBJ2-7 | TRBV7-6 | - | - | TGTGCCAGCAGCTTACTTCTGCGGGGCGACTACGAGCAGTACTTC | CASSLLLRGDYEQYF
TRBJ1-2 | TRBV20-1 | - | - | TGCAGTGCTAGTGGTACAGGCGACCACTTCAACTATGGCTACACCTTC | CSASGTGDHFNYGYTF
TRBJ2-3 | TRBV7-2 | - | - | TGTGCCAGCAGCGGACCTTTGGGGCCCACAGATACGCAGTATTTT | CASSGPLGPTDTQYF
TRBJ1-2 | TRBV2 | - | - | TGTGCCAGCAGTCGGGCGACGGGAAACTATGGCTACACCTTC | CASSRATGNYGYTF
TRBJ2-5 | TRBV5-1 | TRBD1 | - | TGCGCCAGCAACCGACAGGGGGCGACTCAAGAGACCCAGTACTTC | CASNRQGATQETQYF
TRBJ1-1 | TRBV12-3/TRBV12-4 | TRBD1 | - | TGTGCCAGCAGTCCCGGGACAGGGATGTTTGCTTTCTTT | CASSPGTGMFAFF
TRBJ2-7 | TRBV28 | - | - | TGTGCCAGCAGCCCATTTATGCAAGGACAGAAGTACGAGCAGTACTTC | CASSPFMQGQKYEQYF
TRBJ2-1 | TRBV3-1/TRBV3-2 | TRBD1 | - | TGTGCCAGCAGCCTCGACAGGGCGCAGTTCTTC | CASSLDRAQFF
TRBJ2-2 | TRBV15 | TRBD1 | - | TGTGCCACTCAAGCGGGACAGGGGACCTCGAACACCGGGGAGCTGTTTTTT | CATQAGQGTSNTGELFF
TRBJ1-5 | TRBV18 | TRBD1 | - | TGTGCCAGCTCACCATCCGGCGGGGCAGGGGGCTACCAGCCCCAGCATTTT | CASSPSGGAGGYQPQHF
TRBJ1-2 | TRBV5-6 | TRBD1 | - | TGTGCCAGCAGCTTACAGGGGGACTATGGCTACACCTTC | CASSLQGDYGYTF